This T cell receptor (beta chain) is drawn from a study of human T cells and chemical hapten exposure. Time point given: patch test 1, 2 weeks after DPC sensitization. The treatment denotes: therapeutic diphenylcyclopropenone sensitization with weekly scalp DPC. Deletions cut 5 bases from V and 3 bases from J, with 9 bases between. Germline V gene lookup returns CDR1 SNHLY and CDR2 FYNNEI. CDR3 length equals 13 residues. TCRdb used MiXCR to reprocess the RACE reads, holding one entry per CDR3 protein. The sample yields tens of thousands of distinct CDR3 sequences, around 9.3% seen once. This clonotype has at least ten counts. The target antigen is unknown. General study results and limits: Positively correlated with patch test score were the counts of PT1 expanded TCRs.

The sequenced sample was whole blood, obtained in connection with sensitization to the hapten diphenylcyclopropenone (DPC). The sequence came from a woman in her thirties or forties with alopecia areata. Some clones in this sample may be carry-over from other donors' samples. The J gene is TRBJ2-3, the V gene TRBV2; D may be TRBD1 (6 bases). The CDR3 region is CASSWTATDTQYF. DNA for the CDR3: TGTGCCAGCAGTTGGACAGCGACAGATACGCAGTATTTT.